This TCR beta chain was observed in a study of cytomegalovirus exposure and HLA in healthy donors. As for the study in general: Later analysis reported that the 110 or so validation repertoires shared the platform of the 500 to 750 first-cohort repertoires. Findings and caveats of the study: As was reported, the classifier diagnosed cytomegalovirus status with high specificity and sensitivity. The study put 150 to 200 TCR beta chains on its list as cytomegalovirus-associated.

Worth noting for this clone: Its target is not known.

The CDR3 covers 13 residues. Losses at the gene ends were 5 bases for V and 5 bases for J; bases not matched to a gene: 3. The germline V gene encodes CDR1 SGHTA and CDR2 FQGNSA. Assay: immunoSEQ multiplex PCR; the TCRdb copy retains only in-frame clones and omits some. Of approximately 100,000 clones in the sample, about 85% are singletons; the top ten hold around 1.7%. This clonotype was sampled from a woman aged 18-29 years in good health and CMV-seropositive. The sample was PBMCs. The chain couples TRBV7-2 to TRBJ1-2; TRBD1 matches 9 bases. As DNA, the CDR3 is TGTGCCAGCAGCCCCGACAGGGGGTATGGCTACACCTTC. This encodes CASSPDRGYGYTF.